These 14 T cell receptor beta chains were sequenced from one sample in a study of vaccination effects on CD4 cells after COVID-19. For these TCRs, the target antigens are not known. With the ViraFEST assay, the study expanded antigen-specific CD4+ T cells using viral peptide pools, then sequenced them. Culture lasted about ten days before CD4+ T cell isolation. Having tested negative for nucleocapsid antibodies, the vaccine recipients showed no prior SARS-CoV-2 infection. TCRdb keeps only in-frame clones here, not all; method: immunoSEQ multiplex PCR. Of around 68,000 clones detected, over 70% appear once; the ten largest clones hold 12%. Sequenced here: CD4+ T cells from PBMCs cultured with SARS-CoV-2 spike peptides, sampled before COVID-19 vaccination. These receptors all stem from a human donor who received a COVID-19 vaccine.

The CDR3 reads CASSLNGQGENTEAFF. The CDR3 nucleotides are TGTGCCAGCAGCCTCAATGGACAGGGGGAAAACACTGAAGCTTTCTTT. The V call is TRBV28, the J call TRBJ1-1; the match to TRBD1 covers 10 bases. The germline V gene encodes CDR1 MDHEN and CDR2 SYDVKM. V dropped 6 bases and J dropped 2; count of bases not matched to a gene: 9. The CDR3 has 16 amino acids. Full variable domain (remainder filled in from reference TRBV28 and TRBJ1-1): DVKVTQSSRYLVKRTGEKVFLECVQDMDHENMFWYRQDPGLGLRLIYFSYDVKMKEKGDIPEGYSVSREKKERFSLILESASTNQTSMYLCASSLNGQGENTEAFFGQGTRLTVV.

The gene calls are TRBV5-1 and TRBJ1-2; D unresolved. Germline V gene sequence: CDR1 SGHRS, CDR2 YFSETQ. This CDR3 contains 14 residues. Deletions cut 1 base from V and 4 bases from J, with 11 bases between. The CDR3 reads CASSLNPNFYGYTF. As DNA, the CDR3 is TGCGCCAGCAGCTTGAATCCGAATTTCTATGGCTACACCTTC.

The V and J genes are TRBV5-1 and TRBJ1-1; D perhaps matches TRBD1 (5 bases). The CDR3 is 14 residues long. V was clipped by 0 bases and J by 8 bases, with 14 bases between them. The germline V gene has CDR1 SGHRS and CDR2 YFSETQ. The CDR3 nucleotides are TGCGCCAGCAGCTTGGAGGCGGCGGGACGGGAAGCTTTCTTT. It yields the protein CASSLEAAGREAFF.

The CDR3 DNA reads as TGTGCCAGCAGCCAAGAACAGGGGGCGCGGGCTTTCTTT. This codes for CASSQEQGARAFF. This chain links TRBV3-1 (or the pseudogene TRBV3-2) with TRBJ1-1; 9 nucleotides agree with TRBD1. The ends lost 0 bases at V and 11 bases at J; junction bases unmatched: 4. Germline V gives CDR1 LGHDT, CDR2 YNNKEL (reference sequence). There are 13 residues in the CDR3.

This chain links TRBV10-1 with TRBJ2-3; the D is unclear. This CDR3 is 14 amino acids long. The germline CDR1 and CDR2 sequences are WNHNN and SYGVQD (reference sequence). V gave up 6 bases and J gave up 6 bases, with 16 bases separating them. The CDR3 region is CASRADGSRDTQYF. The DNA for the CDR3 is TGCGCCAGCAGAGCCGACGGTAGTCGGGATACGCAGTATTTT.

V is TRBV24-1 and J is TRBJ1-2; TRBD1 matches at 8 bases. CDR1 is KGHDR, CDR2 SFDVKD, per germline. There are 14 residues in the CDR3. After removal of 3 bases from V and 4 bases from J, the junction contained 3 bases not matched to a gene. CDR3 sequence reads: CATSDPQGGYGYTF. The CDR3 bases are TGTGCCACCAGTGATCCACAGGGGGGCTATGGCTACACCTTC.

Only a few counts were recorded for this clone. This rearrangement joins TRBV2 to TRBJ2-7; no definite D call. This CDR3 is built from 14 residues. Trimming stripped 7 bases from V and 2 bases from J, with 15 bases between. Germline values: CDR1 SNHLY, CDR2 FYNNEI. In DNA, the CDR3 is TGTGCCAGCATAAGGGCTTGGCCAACCTACGAGCAGTACGTC. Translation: CASIRAWPTYEQYV.

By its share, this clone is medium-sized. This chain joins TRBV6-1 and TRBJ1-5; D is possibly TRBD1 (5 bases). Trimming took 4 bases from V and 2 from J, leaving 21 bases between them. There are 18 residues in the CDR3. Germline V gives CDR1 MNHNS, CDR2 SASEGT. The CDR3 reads CASSAIYNSGPGNQPQHF. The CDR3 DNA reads TGTGCCAGCAGTGCCATCTATAACTCGGGACCGGGCAATCAGCCCCAGCATTTT.

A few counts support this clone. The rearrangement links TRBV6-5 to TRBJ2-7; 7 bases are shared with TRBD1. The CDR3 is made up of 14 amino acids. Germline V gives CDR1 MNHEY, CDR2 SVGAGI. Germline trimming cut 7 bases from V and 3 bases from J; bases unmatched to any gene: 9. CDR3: CASTLSWTGYEQYV. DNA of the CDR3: TGTGCCAGCACTCTCTCTTGGACAGGCTACGAGCAGTACGTC.

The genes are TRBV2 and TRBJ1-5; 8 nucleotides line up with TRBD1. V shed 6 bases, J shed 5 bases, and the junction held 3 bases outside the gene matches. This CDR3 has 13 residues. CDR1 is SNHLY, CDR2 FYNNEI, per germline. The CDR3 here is CASRGTGYQPQHF. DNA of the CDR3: TGTGCCAGCAGGGGGACAGGATATCAGCCCCAGCATTTT.

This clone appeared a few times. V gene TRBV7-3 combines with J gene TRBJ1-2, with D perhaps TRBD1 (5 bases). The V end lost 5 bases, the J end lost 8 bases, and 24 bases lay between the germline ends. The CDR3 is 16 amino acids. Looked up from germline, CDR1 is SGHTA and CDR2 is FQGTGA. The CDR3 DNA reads TGTGCCAGCAGCCAGAAAGGTTTAGGGGATATCGAAGGCTACACCTTC. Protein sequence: CASSQKGLGDIEGYTF.

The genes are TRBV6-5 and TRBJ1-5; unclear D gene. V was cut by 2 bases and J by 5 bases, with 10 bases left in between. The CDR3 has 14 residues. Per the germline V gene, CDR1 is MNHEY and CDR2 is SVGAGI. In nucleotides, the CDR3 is TGTGCCAGCAGTTACATAAACAGTGATCAGCCCCAGCATTTT. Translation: CASSYINSDQPQHF.

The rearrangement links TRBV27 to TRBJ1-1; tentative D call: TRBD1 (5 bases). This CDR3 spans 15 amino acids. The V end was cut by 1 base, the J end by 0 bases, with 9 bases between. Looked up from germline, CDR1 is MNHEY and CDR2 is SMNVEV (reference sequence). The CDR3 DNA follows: TGTGCCAGCAGTTTATACGACAGCGTGAACACTGAAGCTTTCTTT. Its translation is CASSLYDSVNTEAFF.

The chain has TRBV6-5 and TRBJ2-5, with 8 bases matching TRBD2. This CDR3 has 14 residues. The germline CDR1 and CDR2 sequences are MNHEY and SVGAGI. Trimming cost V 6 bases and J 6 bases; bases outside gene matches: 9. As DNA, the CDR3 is TGTGCCAGCAGGATCGGGGGGGCGGGTAAGACCCAGTACTTC. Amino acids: CASRIGGAGKTQYF.